This T cell receptor beta chain was found in a study of CD4 T cells in relation to SARS-CoV-2 and coronaviruses. Study results and limitations: According to naive versus memory sequencing, detected responses are memory recall, not newly primed. In around 63% of donors, memory CD4+ clonotypes crossrecognized SARS-CoV-2 and at least one common cold coronavirus spike. This crossreactivity analysis covered spike protein alone, no other viral proteins.

A word on this clone: Its antigen is not known.

Before the COVID-19 pandemic, during about 2011-2019, CD4+ T cells were taken from unexposed donors. CD4 enrichment then naive enrichment separated naive from memory CD4+ cells. This CDR3 comprises 14 residues. Germline CDR1 GTSNPN, CDR2 SVGIG (reference sequence). V lost 1 base and J 2 bases, leaving 10 bases between the germline ends. Here immunoSEQ multiplex PCR was the method, and the copy in TCRdb shows in-frame clones only, minus some. The data contain approximately 59,000 clones, about 90% of them singletons. The chain combines TRBV30 with TRBJ2-3; D gene unclear. The sample consisted of memory CD4+ T cells from PBMCs. The clonotype originates from a human donor in good health. CDR3 nucleotide sequence: TGTGCCTGGAGTGCCAGGCGTACCACAGATACGCAGTATTTT. Translated, it gives CAWSARRTTDTQYF.